The rows below give T cell receptor beta chains drawn from one sample of a study of T cell responses to AZD1222 COVID-19 vaccine. Profiling relied on immunoSEQ multiplex PCR, and the TCRdb table lists in-frame clones only, not all of them. The sample has roughly 200,000 clones, roughly 88% seen once. The sequenced sample was peripheral blood, obtained on day 0 of AZD1222 vaccination. Receptors were obtained from an adult in good health. The CDR3 runs from the conserved cysteine through the conserved F or W. The order of the fields is J gene, V gene, clone size, D gene, CDR3 DNA, CDR3 protein. D genes are given only for firm matches. Size values are once, few and many counts, or a class for expanded clones, and some rows have none.

TRBJ1-2	TRBV5-5	NA	NA	TGTGCCAGCAGCTTGGCCGGGGCAGTAGGGGCCTATGGCTACACCTTC	CASSLAGAVGAYGYTF
TRBJ2-3	TRBV27	NA	NA	TGTGCCAGCAGTTTATTCCGACAGGACACAGATACGCAGTATTTT	CASSLFRQDTDTQYF
TRBJ2-2	TRBV15	NA	TRBD2	TGTGCCACCAGCAGAGGGGTGGCGGGGGTTGCCGGGGAGCTGTTTTTT	CATSRGVAGVAGELFF
TRBJ1-2	TRBV7-8	NA	NA	TGTGCCAGCAGCTTAGGCCGTCAGAATGCTAACTATGGCTACACCTTC	CASSLGRQNANYGYTF
TRBJ2-2	TRBV4-2	once	TRBD2	TGTGCCAGCAGCCAAGTGGCAGCGGGGGGGCCGGACACCGGGGAGCTGTTTTTT	CASSQVAAGGPDTGELFF
TRBJ1-5	TRBV9	NA	NA	TGTGCCAGCAGCTCGGGAGGGAACAATCAGCCCCAGCATTTT	CASSSGGNNQPQHF
TRBJ2-7	TRBV28	once	TRBD1	TGTGCCAGCAGTTTACGACAGGGGGCTGAGCAGTACTTC	CASSLRQGAEQYF
TRBJ1-6	TRBV27	NA	TRBD1	TGTGCCAGCAGTTTACATGGGACAGTGGATTCACCCCTCCACTTT	CASSLHGTVDSPLHF
TRBJ2-7	TRBV4-2	NA	NA	TGTGCCAGCAGCTCTATGGCTAGTGCGTTATCCTACGAGCAGTACTTC	CASSSMASALSYEQYF
TRBJ1-6	TRBV19	NA	NA	TGTGCCAGTAGCCTACAGGGTAGCTCCTATAATTCACCCCTCCACTTT	CASSLQGSSYNSPLHF
TRBJ2-2	TRBV9	NA	NA	TGTGCCAGCAGCGAAGCGTACACCGGGGAGCTGTTTTTT	CASSEAYTGELFF
TRBJ2-1	TRBV27	NA	TRBD1	TGTGCCAGCAGTTTATCCCGGGACAGCTACAATGAGCAGTTCTTC	CASSLSRDSYNEQFF
TRBJ1-1	TRBV12-5	NA	TRBD1	TGTGCTAGTGGTTTGAACGGACAGGGAGAAGCTTTCTTT	CASGLNGQGEAFF
TRBJ2-3	TRBV10-3	NA	NA	TGTGCCATCAGTGAGTCCGGGACGACTAGCACAGATACGCAGTATTTT	CAISESGTTSTDTQYF
TRBJ1-5	TRBV29-1	NA	NA	TGCAGCGTTCAGGGGTATAGCAATCAGCCCCAGCATTTT	CSVQGYSNQPQHF
TRBJ2-3	TRBV11-2	once	NA	TGTGCCAGCAGCTCAACGCGGTCTAGCGGCACAGATACGCAGTATTTT	CASSSTRSSGTDTQYF
TRBJ1-2	TRBV4-1	few	TRBD1	TGCGCCAGCAGCCAGATAGGAAGGGGGAGGGGGCAATTGCACCATGGCTACACCTTC	CASSQIGRGRGQLHHGYTF
TRBJ2-6	TRBV27	NA	TRBD1	TGTGCCAGCAGTTTGACAGGGTGGTACTCTGGGGCCAACGTCCTGACTTTC	CASSLTGWYSGANVLTF
TRBJ1-5	TRBV4-1	NA	NA	TGCGCCAGCAGCCAAGATCAGCCCACAGGGATCAGCAATCAGCCCCAGCATTTT	CASSQDQPTGISNQPQHF
TRBJ1-5	TRBV30	NA	NA	TGTGCCTGGAGTGACCATACGAATCAGCCCCAGCATTTT	CAWSDHTNQPQHF
TRBJ1-1	TRBV6-5	NA	TRBD1	TGTGCCAGCAGTCGCGGGGAGGGACAGGGGTCTGAAGCTTTCTTT	CASSRGEGQGSEAFF
TRBJ1-2	TRBV6-5	once	NA	TGTGCCAGCAGCCAGGGTTTTCGCTATGGCTACACCTTC	CASSQGFRYGYTF
TRBJ2-1	TRBV6-5	NA	NA	TGTGCCAGCAGTTACTCTGCAGGTCTATTTAATGAGCAGTTCTTC	CASSYSAGLFNEQFF
TRBJ1-6	TRBV3-1/TRBV3-2	NA	NA	TGTGCCAGCAGCTCTCAGATTAATTCACCCCTCCACTTT	CASSSQINSPLHF
TRBJ1-2	TRBV27	NA	TRBD1	TGTGCCAGCAGTTTATCGTTTAGGGGGCGAGCTAACTATGGCTACACCTTC	CASSLSFRGRANYGYTF
TRBJ2-6	TRBV21-1	NA	NA	TGTGCCAGCAGCAGGGAGGGAACTACTGGGGCCAACGTCCTGACTTTC	CASSREGTTGANVLTF
TRBJ1-2	TRBV3-1/TRBV3-2	NA	NA	TGTGCCAGCAGCCAAGGAGGTGGGGGCTATGGCTACACCTTC	CASSQGGGGYGYTF
TRBJ1-5	TRBV19	NA	NA	TGTGCCAGTAGTATCGGGCCCCTTGGGCAGCCCCAGCATTTT	CASSIGPLGQPQHF
TRBJ1-5	TRBV2	NA	NA	TGTGCCAGCAGTACAGGGTGGTGGAATCAGCCCCAGCATTTT	CASSTGWWNQPQHF
TRBJ1-2	TRBV10-2	NA	TRBD1	TGCGCCAGCAGTCCTACAGGGGGCCCTAACTATGGCTACACCTTC	CASSPTGGPNYGYTF
TRBJ1-3	TRBV5-6	NA	NA	TGTGCCAGCAGCCGCCGCGGGGCTGGAAACACCATATATTTT	CASSRRGAGNTIYF
TRBJ2-3	TRBV27	NA	NA	TGTGCCAGCAGTTTATTTTCCGGCAGCACAGATACGCAGTATTTT	CASSLFSGSTDTQYF
TRBJ2-7	TRBV5-1	NA	NA	TGCGCCAGCAGCCTGGATAAACGGACGTTATCCTACGAGCAGTACTTC	CASSLDKRTLSYEQYF
TRBJ1-6	TRBV7-9	NA	NA	TGTGCCAGCAGCTTAGCCGGGGGGGCCGATTCACCCCTCCACTTT	CASSLAGGADSPLHF
TRBJ2-1	TRBV5-1	NA	TRBD1	TGCGCCAGCAGTTACCGGGACAGAACCTACAATGAGCAGTTCTTC	CASSYRDRTYNEQFF
TRBJ1-1	TRBV6-1	NA	NA	TGTGCCAGCAGTGATTTTCGGGGCACTGAAGCTTTCTTT	CASSDFRGTEAFF
TRBJ1-6	TRBV10-3	NA	NA	TGTGCCATCAGAGAGGACACCGGGGGTTCACCCCTCCACTTT	CAIREDTGGSPLHF
TRBJ1-6	TRBV19	NA	NA	TGTGCCAGTACAGGGTGGGATAATTCACCCCTCCACTTT	CASTGWDNSPLHF
TRBJ1-2	TRBV6-5	NA	TRBD1	TGTGCCAGCAGAACCGACAGGGCTTGGTATGGCTACACCTTC	CASRTDRAWYGYTF
TRBJ2-1	TRBV5-1	NA	NA	TGCGCCAGCAGCTCCGCCCCCGGGGTGGGGCGCAATGAGCAGTTCTTC	CASSSAPGVGRNEQFF
TRBJ2-7	TRBV7-2	once	NA	TGTGCCAGCAGCTTAGCGATGGGTCACTACGAGCAGTACTTC	CASSLAMGHYEQYF
TRBJ1-3	TRBV3-1/TRBV3-2	NA	NA	TGTGCCAGCAGCCAAGGGACAAGACGCACCATATATTTT	CASSQGTRRTIYF
TRBJ2-2	TRBV30	NA	NA	TGTGCCCTAATCCGTGACACCGGGGAGCTGTTTTTT	CALIRDTGELFF
TRBJ1-5	TRBV6-5	NA	NA	TGTGCCAGCGGGCAGTCTCAGCCCCAGCATTTT	CASGQSQPQHF
TRBJ2-3	TRBV28	NA	TRBD1	TGTGCCAGCAGCCCCGGGACAGGGGAAACAGATACGCAGTATTTT	CASSPGTGETDTQYF
TRBJ1-2	TRBV6-5	NA	NA	TGTGCCAGCACCCAGACAGGCTTCTATGGCTACACCTTC	CASTQTGFYGYTF
TRBJ2-7	TRBV5-6	NA	NA	TGTGCCAGCAGCTGGGGAGGGGGCGCGACCTACGAGCAGTACTTC	CASSWGGGATYEQYF
TRBJ1-2	TRBV5-6	NA	NA	TGTGCCAGCAGCCATGACAGTTCTGGCTACACCTTC	CASSHDSSGYTF
TRBJ1-6	TRBV7-3	NA	NA	TGTGCCAGCAGCTTAATGCCGGATTCACCCCTCCACTTT	CASSLMPDSPLHF
TRBJ1-2	TRBV28	NA	NA	TGTGCCAGCAGTTTTCGAGGGAATGGCTACACCTTC	CASSFRGNGYTF
TRBJ2-1	TRBV5-1	once	NA	TGCGCCAGCAGCTTGGAGAAAGCCCGGGATGAGCAGTTCTTC	CASSLEKARDEQFF
TRBJ2-5	TRBV5-1	NA	TRBD2	TGCGCCAGCAGCTTACTCGGGACTAGTGAAGAGACCCAGTACTTC	CASSLLGTSEETQYF
TRBJ1-5	TRBV19	many	NA	TGTGCCAGTAGCCTTAATAGCAATCAGCCCCAGCATTTT	CASSLNSNQPQHF